A single sample is the source of the 10 T cell receptor beta chains below, sequenced in a study of CD8 T cells in Susac syndrome. An input of about 0.5 to 1 ug of RNA was subjected to reverse transcription using random hexamers. A single record per CDR3 protein comes from TCRdb applying MiXCR to the immunoSEQ multiplex PCR reads. The sample has 110,000 or so distinct CDR3 sequences; just under 95% are singletons. The specimen was CD4+ T cells from PBMCs. These receptor sequences come from a human donor with multiple sclerosis.

The chain employs TRBV7-2 and TRBJ2-2, with a possible D match to TRBD1 (6 bases). The germline gives CDR1 SGHTA, CDR2 FQGNSA. V was shortened by 3 bases and J by 5 bases, with 10 bases between the two germline ends. The CDR3 length is 14 residues. Here the CDR3 reads CASSFTGQTGELFF. CDR3 coding DNA: TGTGCCAGCAGCTTTACAGGGCAGACCGGGGAGCTGTTTTTT.

The chain employs TRBV20-1 and TRBJ1-4; no definite D call. CDR3 length: 14 amino acids. Germline CDR1 DFQATT, CDR2 SNEGSKA (reference sequence). V was trimmed by 7 bases and J by 6 bases, leaving 18 bases between them. The CDR3 DNA is TGCAGTGTATCCCCCGACCAAAGGGATGAAAAACTGTTTTTT. Translation gives CSVSPDQRDEKLFF.

J is TRBJ2-1 and V is TRBV5-4; TRBD2 matches at 9 bases. CDR3 size: 16 residues. J lost 2 bases, V lost 1 base, and 4 bases had no gene match. Germline CDR1 is SGHNT and CDR2 is YYREEE (reference sequence). CDR3 DNA: TGTGCCAGCAGCTTGATGAGCGGGGGGCCCTACAATGAGCAGTTCTTC. Translated, it gives CASSLMSGGPYNEQFF.

This clonotype occurred a few times. J is TRBJ2-2 and V is TRBV9; unclear D gene. V dropped 2 bases and J dropped 0 bases, with 8 bases sitting between them. CDR1 SGDLS and CDR2 YYNGEE come from the germline V gene. The CDR3 has 15 amino acids. The DNA for the CDR3 is TGTGCCAGCAGCGTTGGTGGGACGAACACCGGGGAGCTGTTTTTT. Residues: CASSVGGTNTGELFF.

Here the CDR3 DNA reads TGTGCCAGTGGACAGTTCCGCCCTATTAACAATCAGCCCCAGCATTTT. Translated, it gives CASGQFRPINNQPQHF. This rearrangement joins TRBV19 to TRBJ1-5, with D perhaps TRBD1 (6 bases). Trimming left V 8 bases short and J 3 bases short, with 20 bases between. This CDR3 is built from 16 residues. Per the germline V gene, CDR1 is LNHDA and CDR2 is SQIVND (reference sequence). The full variable domain, rest sourced from reference TRBV19 and TRBJ1-5, is DGGITQSPKYLFRKEGQNVTLSCEQNLNHDAMYWYRQDPGQGLRLIYYSQIVNDFQKGDIAEGYSVSREKKESFPLTVTSAQKNPTAFYLCASGQFRPINNQPQHFGDGTRLSIL.

V gene TRBV20-1 combines with J gene TRBJ2-3; D possibly matches TRBD1 or TRBD2 (7 bases each). Between the trimmed V and J ends, which lost 8 bases and 3 bases, there was a span of 18 bases. Germline loops: CDR1 DFQATT, CDR2 SNEGSKA (reference sequence). The CDR3 covers 14 residues. The CDR3 DNA sequence: TGCAGTCTGGGGCAGGGGGGGCTGACAGATACGCAGTATTTT. As protein: CSLGQGGLTDTQYF.

In its sample, this clonotype was seen once. CDR3 region: CASSPRTPPGGKDTEAFF. CDR3 sequence (DNA): TGTGCCAGCTCACCACGGACCCCCCCAGGGGGCAAGGACACTGAAGCTTTCTTT. The chain links TRBV18 to TRBJ1-1, with 8 bases matching TRBD1. Germline CDR1 and CDR2: KGHSH and LQKENI. The CDR3 runs 18 residues. V was clipped by 1 base and J by 3 bases; unmatched bases: 13.

V usage is TRBV30 and J usage is TRBJ1-2; tentatively, D is TRBD1 (5 bases). V gave up 3 bases and J gave up 7 bases, with 18 bases separating them. CDR3 length: 14 amino acids. CDR1 is GTSNPN and CDR2 is SVGIG in the germline V gene (reference sequence). The DNA for the CDR3 is TGTGCCTGGAGCAGGGACCGCTTAGGAAGTGGCTACACCTTC. Amino acids: CAWSRDRLGSGYTF.

The chain uses TRBV6-2 or TRBV6-3 and TRBJ2-2; 8 positions agree with TRBD1. The trim removed 1 base at V and 7 bases at J, leaving 8 bases unmatched. This CDR3 is 16 amino acids long. The germline gives CDR1 MNHEY, CDR2 SVGEGT. In DNA form, the CDR3 reads TGTGCCAGCAGTTACTGGACCAGGGGGCGTTTCGGGGAGCTGTTTTTT. Its protein is CASSYWTRGRFGELFF.

The chain has TRBV28 and TRBJ2-5, with 7 bases aligning to TRBD2. Germline assignment: CDR1 MDHEN and CDR2 SYDVKM. The CDR3 length is 14 residues. The J segment lost 5 bases and the V segment lost 4 bases, leaving 7 bases of the junction unmatched. The CDR3 region is CASSWDYRGETQYF. CDR3 DNA: TGTGCCAGCAGTTGGGACTACCGGGGGGAGACCCAGTACTTC.